Following are 2 T cell receptor beta chains from one sample sequenced in a study of blood T cell repertoires in COVID-19. The repertoire was sequenced with immunoSEQ multiplex PCR; TCRdb's copy has only in-frame clones and lacks some. The sample contains 45,000 to 70,000 clones, around 91% of which appear only once. The sample was peripheral blood. The receptors were sampled from a woman aged 60-70 years with active COVID-19.

This clone was picked up one time. The gene calls are TRBV7-2 and TRBJ2-3; D remains ambiguous. The CDR3 runs 12 residues. Trimming took off 3 bases at V and 5 bases at J, with 6 bases between the two ends. CDR1 and CDR2 (germline): SGHTA, FQGNSA. The CDR3 reads CASSFHGDTQYF. The CDR3 nucleotides read TGTGCCAGCAGCTTCCACGGAGATACGCAGTATTTT.

This clone was counted a single time. The rearrangement uses TRBV7-8 and TRBJ1-4; maybe TRBD1 (6 bases). Germline lookup yields CDR1 SGHVS and CDR2 FQNEAQ. This CDR3 is 16 amino acids long. The V end was cut by 4 bases, the J end by 8 bases, with 20 bases between. The CDR3: CASSSRVGGQGEKLFF. As DNA, the CDR3 is TGTGCCAGCAGCTCCCGGGTCGGGGGGCAAGGAGAAAAACTGTTTTTT.